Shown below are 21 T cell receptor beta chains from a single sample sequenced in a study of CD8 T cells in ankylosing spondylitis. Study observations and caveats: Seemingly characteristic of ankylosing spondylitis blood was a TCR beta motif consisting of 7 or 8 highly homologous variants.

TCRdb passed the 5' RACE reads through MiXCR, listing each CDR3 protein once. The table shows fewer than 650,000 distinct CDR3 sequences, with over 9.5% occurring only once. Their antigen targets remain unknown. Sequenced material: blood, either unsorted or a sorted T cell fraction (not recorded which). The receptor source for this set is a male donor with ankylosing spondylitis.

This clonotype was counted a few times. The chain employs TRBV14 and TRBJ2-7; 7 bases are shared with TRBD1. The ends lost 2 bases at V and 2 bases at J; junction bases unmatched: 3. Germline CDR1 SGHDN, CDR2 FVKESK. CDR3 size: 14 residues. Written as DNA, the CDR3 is TGTGCCAGCAGCCAACGGACAGGCCCCTACGAGCAGTACTTC. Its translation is CASSQRTGPYEQYF.

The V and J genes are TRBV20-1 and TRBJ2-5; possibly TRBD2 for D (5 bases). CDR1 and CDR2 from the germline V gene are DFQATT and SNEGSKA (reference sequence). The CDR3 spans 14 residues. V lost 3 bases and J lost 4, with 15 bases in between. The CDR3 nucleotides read TGCAGTGCTAGGGGTGAGGGAGTGGTAGAGACCCAGTACTTC. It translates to CSARGEGVVETQYF.

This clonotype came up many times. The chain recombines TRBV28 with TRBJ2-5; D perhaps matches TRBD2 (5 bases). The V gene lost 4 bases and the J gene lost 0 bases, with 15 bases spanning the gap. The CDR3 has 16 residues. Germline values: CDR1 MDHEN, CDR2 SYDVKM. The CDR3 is CASSSPTRSYQETQYF. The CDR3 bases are TGTGCCAGCAGTTCCCCTACTAGATCGTACCAAGAGACCCAGTACTTC.

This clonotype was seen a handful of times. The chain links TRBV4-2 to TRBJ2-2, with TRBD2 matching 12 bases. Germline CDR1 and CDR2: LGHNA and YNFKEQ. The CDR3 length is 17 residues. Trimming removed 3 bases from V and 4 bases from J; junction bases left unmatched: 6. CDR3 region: CASSQRLAGEGTGELFF. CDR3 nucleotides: TGTGCCAGCAGCCAGAGACTAGCGGGAGAAGGCACCGGGGAGCTGTTTTTT.

This CDR3 is CACRTSGGFGEQYF. The DNA for the CDR3 is TGTGCCTGCCGGACTAGCGGGGGATTCGGGGAGCAGTACTTC. The V call is TRBV30, the J call TRBJ2-7; 13 bases map to TRBD2. V lost 6 bases to trimming and J lost 7 bases; unmatched junction nucleotides: 9. CDR3 length: 14 amino acids. Germline V gene sequence: CDR1 GTSNPN, CDR2 SVGIG (reference sequence).

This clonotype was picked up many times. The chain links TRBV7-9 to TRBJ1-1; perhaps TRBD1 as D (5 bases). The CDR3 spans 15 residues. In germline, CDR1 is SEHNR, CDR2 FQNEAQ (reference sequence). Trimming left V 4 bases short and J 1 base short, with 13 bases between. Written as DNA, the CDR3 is TGTGCCAGCAGCTCCCCCGGGACGGCGAACACTGAAGCTTTCTTT. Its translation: CASSSPGTANTEAFF.

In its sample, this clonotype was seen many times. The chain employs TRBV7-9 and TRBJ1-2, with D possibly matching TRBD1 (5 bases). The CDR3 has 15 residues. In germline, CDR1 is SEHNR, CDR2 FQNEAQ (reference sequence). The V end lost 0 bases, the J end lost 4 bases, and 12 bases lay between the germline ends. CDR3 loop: CASSLAGSGSYGYTF. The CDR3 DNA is TGTGCCAGCAGCTTAGCGGGGTCAGGGTCCTATGGCTACACCTTC. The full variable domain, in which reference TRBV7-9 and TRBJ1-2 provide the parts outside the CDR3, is DTGVSQNPRHKITKRGQNVTFRCDPISEHNRLYWYRQTLGQGPEFLTYFQNEAQLEKSRLLSDRFSAERPKGSFSTLEIQRTEQGDSAMYLCASSLAGSGSYGYTFGSGTRLTVV.

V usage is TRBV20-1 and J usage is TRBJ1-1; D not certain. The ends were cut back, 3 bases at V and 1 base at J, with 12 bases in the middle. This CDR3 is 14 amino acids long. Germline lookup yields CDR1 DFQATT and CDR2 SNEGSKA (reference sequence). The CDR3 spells CSASDRGQNTEAFF. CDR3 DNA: TGCAGTGCTAGCGACCGGGGTCAGAACACTGAAGCTTTCTTT.

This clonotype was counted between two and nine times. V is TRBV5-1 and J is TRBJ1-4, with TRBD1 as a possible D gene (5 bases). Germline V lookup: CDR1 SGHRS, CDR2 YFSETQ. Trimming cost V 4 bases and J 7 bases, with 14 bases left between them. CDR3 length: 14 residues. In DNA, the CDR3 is TGCGCCAGCAGCCCCGGACACCGTAGTGAAAAACTGTTTTTT. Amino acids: CASSPGHRSEKLFF. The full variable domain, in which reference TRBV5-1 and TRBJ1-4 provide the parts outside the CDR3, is KAGVTQTPRYLIKTRGQQVTLSCSPISGHRSVSWYQQTPGQGLQFLFEYFSETQRNKGNFPGRFSGRQFSNSRSEMNVSTLELGDSALYLCASSPGHRSEKLFFGSGTQLSVL.

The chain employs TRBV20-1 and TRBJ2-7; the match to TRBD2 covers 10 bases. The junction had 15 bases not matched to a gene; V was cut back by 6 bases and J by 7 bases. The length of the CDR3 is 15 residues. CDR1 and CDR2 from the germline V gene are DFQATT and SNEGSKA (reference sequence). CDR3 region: CSAHNRLAGTGEQYF. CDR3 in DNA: TGCAGTGCACACAATCGACTAGCGGGTACGGGAGAGCAGTACTTC.

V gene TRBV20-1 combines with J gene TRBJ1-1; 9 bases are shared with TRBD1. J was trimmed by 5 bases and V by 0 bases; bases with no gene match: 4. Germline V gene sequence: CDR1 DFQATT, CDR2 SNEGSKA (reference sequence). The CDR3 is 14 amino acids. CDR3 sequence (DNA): TGCAGTGCTAGAGACGGGACAGGGACAACTGAAGCTTTCTTT. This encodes CSARDGTGTTEAFF.

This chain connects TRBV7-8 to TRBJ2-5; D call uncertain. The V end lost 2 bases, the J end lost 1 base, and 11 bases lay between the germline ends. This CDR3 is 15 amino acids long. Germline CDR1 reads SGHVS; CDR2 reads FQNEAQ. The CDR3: CASSLNSGTQETQYF. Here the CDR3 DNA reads TGTGCCAGCAGCTTAAACTCAGGAACCCAAGAGACCCAGTACTTC. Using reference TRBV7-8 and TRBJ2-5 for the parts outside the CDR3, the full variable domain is GAGVSQSPRYKVAKRGQDVALRCDPISGHVSLFWYQQALGQGPEFLTYFQNEAQLDKSGLPSDRFFAERPEGSVSTLKIQRTQQEDSAVYLCASSLNSGTQETQYFGPGTRLLVL.

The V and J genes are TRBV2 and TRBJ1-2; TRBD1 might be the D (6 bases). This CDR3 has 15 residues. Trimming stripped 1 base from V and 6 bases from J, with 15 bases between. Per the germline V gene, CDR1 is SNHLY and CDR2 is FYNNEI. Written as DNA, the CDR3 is TGTGCCAGCAGTGAAGGGACAGCTGGCGTCGATGGCTACACCTTC. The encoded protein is CASSEGTAGVDGYTF.

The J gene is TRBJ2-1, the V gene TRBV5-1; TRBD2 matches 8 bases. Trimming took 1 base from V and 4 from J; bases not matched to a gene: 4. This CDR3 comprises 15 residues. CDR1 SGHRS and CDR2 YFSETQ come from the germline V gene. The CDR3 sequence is CASSLTSGMYNEQFF. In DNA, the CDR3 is TGCGCCAGCAGCTTGACTAGCGGAATGTACAATGAGCAGTTCTTC.

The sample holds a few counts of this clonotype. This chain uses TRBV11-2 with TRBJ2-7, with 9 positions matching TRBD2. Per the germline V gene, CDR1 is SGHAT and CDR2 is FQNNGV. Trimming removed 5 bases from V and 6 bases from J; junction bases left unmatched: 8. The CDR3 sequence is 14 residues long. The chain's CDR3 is CASSPGLAGFEQYV. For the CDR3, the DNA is TGTGCCAGCAGCCCGGGGCTAGCGGGATTCGAGCAGTACGTC.

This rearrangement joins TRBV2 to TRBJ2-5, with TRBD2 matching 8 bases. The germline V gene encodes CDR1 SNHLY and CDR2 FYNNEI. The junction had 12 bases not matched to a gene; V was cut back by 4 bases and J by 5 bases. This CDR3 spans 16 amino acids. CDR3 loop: CASSGESSGRHETQYF. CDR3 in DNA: TGTGCCAGCAGTGGAGAATCGAGCGGGAGACACGAGACCCAGTACTTC.

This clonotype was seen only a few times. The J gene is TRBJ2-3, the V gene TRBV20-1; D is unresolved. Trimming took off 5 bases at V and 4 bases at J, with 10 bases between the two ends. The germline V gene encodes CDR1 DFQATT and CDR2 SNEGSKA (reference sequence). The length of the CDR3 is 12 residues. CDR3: CSAGSSADTQYF. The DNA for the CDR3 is TGCAGTGCTGGAAGTAGTGCAGATACGCAGTATTTT.

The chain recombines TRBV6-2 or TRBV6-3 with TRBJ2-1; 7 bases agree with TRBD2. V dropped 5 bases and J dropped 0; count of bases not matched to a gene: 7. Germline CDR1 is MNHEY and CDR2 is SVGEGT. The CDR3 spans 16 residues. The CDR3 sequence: CASSILGGSSYNEQFF. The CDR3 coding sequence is TGTGCCAGCAGTATCCTGGGCGGGAGCTCCTACAATGAGCAGTTCTTC.

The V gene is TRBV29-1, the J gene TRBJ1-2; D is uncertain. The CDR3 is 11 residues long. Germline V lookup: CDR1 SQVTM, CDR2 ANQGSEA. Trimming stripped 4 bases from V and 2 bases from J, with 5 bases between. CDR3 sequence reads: CSVVENYGYTF. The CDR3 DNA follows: TGCAGCGTTGTGGAGAACTATGGCTACACCTTC. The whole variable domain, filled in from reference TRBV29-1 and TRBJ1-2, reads SAVISQKPSRDICQRGTSLTIQCQVDSQVTMMFWYRQQPGQSLTLIATANQGSEATYESGFVIDKFPISRPNLTFSTLTVSNMSPEDSSIYLCSVVENYGYTFGSGTRLTVV.

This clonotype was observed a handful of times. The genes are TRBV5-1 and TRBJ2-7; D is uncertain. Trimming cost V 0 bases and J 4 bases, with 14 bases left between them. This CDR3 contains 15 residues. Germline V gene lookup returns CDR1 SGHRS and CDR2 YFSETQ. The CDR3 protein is CASSLGPLGPYEQYF. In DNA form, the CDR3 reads TGCGCCAGCAGCTTGGGGCCCCTCGGTCCGTACGAGCAGTACTTC.

The DNA of the CDR3 is TGTGCCAGCAGCCATAGGGGTAGCACAGATACGCAGTATTTT. Its translation is CASSHRGSTDTQYF. This chain connects TRBV4-2 to TRBJ2-3, with TRBD1 as a possible D gene (5 bases). The CDR3 runs to 14 residues. The germline V gene encodes CDR1 LGHNA and CDR2 YNFKEQ. V lost 3 bases to trimming and J lost 0 bases, with 7 bases between them.